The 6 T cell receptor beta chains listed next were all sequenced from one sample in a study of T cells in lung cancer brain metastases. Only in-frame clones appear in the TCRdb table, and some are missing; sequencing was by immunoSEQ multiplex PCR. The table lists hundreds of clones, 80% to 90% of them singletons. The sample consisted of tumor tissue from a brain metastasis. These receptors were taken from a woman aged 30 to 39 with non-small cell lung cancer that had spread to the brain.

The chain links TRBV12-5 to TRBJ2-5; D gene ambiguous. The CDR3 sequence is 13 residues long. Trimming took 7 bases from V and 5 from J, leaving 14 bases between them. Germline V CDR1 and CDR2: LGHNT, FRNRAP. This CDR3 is CASAARADETQYF. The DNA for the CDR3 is TGTGCTAGTGCCGCGAGAGCCGATGAGACCCAGTACTTC.

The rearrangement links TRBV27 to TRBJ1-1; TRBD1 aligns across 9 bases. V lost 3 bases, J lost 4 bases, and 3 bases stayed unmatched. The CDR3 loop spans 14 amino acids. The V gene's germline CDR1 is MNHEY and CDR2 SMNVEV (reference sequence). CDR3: CASSLGTGTTEAFF. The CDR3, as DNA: TGTGCCAGCAGTTTGGGGACAGGGACCACTGAAGCTTTCTTT.

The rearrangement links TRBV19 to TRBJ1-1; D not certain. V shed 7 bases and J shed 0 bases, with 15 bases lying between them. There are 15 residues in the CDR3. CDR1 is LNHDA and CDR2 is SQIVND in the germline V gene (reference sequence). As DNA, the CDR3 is TGTGCCAGTACTTTGGGAGGGATAATGAACACTGAAGCTTTCTTT. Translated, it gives CASTLGGIMNTEAFF.

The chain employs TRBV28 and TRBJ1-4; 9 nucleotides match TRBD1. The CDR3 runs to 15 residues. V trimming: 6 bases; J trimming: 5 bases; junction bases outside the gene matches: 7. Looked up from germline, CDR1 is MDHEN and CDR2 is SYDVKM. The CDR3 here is CASRVRQGGNEKLFF. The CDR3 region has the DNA TGTGCCAGCAGGGTCCGACAGGGGGGGAATGAAAAACTGTTTTTT.

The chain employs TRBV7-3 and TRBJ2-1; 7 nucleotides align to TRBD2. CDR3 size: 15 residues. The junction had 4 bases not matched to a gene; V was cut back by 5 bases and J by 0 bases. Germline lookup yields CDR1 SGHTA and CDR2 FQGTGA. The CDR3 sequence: CASSGGGSSYNEQFF. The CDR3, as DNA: TGTGCCAGCAGCGGCGGGGGAAGCTCCTACAATGAGCAGTTCTTC.

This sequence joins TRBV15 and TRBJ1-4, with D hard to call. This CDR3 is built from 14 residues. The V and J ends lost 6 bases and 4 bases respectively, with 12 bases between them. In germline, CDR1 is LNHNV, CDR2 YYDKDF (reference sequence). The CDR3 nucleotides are TGTGCCACCAGGAAGACGGCGGGTAATGAAAAACTGTTTTTT. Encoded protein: CATRKTAGNEKLFF. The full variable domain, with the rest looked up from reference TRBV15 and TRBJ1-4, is DAMVIQNPRYQVTQFGKPVTLSCSQTLNHNVMYWYQQKSSQAPKLLFHYYDKDFNNEADTPDNFQSRRPNTSFCFLDIRSPGLGDTAMYLCATRKTAGNEKLFFGSGTQLSVL.